These 30 T cell receptor beta chains share one sample of origin, sequenced in a study of T cell responses to AZD1222 COVID-19 vaccine. This table comes from immunoSEQ multiplex PCR, and its TCRdb copy is limited to in-frame clones, with some not included. The sample contains around 100,000 clones, about 88% of which appear only once. The starting material was peripheral blood, obtained on day 0 of AZD1222 vaccination. All receptors come from an adult in good health.

For the CDR3, the DNA is TGTGCCAGCAGTGAAGTCTCAACTCCCGGAGGCATGCAGCCCCAGCATTTT. This gives the protein CASSEVSTPGGMQPQHF. The V call is TRBV2, the J call TRBJ1-5; D is unresolved. The germline V and J ends were trimmed by 1 base and 7 bases, with 20 bases remaining between them. The germline V gene has CDR1 SNHLY and CDR2 FYNNEI. This CDR3 is 17 amino acids long.

V and J are TRBV7-8 and TRBJ1-1; 7 bases map to TRBD1. V lost 3 bases to trimming and J lost 7 bases; unmatched junction nucleotides: 5. CDR1 and CDR2 (germline): SGHVS, FQNEAQ. This CDR3 has 13 amino acids. The CDR3 loop reads CASSFTGDGEAFF. The CDR3 DNA follows: TGTGCCAGCAGCTTCACAGGGGATGGTGAAGCTTTCTTT.

The rearrangement links TRBV5-6 to TRBJ1-2; D uncertain. V lost 1 base to trimming and J lost 2 bases, with 0 bases between them. The germline V gene has CDR1 SGHDT and CDR2 YYEEEE. The CDR3 contains 11 residues. CDR3 loop: CASSLNYGYTF. The CDR3 DNA reads as TGTGCCAGCAGCTTGAACTATGGCTACACCTTC.

V and J are TRBV10-3 and TRBJ1-6; a possible D gene is TRBD1 (6 bases). CDR1 is ENHRY, CDR2 SYGVKD, per germline. This CDR3 is built from 13 residues. V dropped 10 bases and J dropped 7 bases, with 14 bases sitting between them. CDR3 loop: CATRQDPNSPLHF. CDR3 coding DNA: TGTGCCACCCGACAGGACCCAAATTCACCCCTCCACTTT.

V gene TRBV19 combines with J gene TRBJ1-6; the D is unclear. The germline CDR1 and CDR2 sequences are LNHDA and SQIVND (reference sequence). CDR3 length: 11 amino acids. The V gene lost 4 bases and the J gene lost 16 bases, with 11 bases spanning the gap. This CDR3 is CASSSSVGLHF. Here the CDR3 DNA reads TGTGCCAGTAGTAGTTCCGTGGGACTCCACTTT.

This chain joins TRBV7-8 and TRBJ2-1; D unclear. From germline, CDR1 is SGHVS and CDR2 FQNEAQ. Trimming removed 6 bases from V and 0 bases from J, with 12 bases in between. The CDR3 is 15 residues long. The CDR3 DNA follows: TGTGCCAGCAGTCGGCAACCCAGCTCCTACAATGAGCAGTTCTTC. It specifies CASSRQPSSYNEQFF.

In regard to this clone: The junction does not match germline at one end; this may be a read error. This chain links TRBV29-1 with TRBJ1-1; tentative D call: TRBD1 (6 bases). The germline V gene has CDR1 SQVTM and CDR2 ANQGSEA. The CDR3 has 12 amino acids. The CDR3 reads CSAIGGGGPGIF. The DNA of the CDR3 is TGCAGCGCAATTGGGGGCGGTGGCCCTGGGATCTTT.

V and J are TRBV7-9 and TRBJ1-4, with unresolved D. V was pared by 1 base and J by 8 bases, with 17 bases between. CDR3 size: 16 residues. Germline V lookup: CDR1 SEHNR, CDR2 FQNEAQ (reference sequence). The CDR3 bases are TGTGCCAGCAGCTTAGACCTCCAAGGTGTGAGAGAAAAACTGTTTTTT. Encoded protein: CASSLDLQGVREKLFF.

In this sample, this clone turned up a few times. This chain connects TRBV6-1 to TRBJ1-1, with D hard to call. The CDR3 is 13 residues long. V was cut by 3 bases and J by 0 bases, with 5 bases left in between. Germline V gene lookup returns CDR1 MNHNS and CDR2 SASEGT. The CDR3 loop reads CASSDKMNTEAFF. Here the CDR3 DNA reads TGTGCCAGCAGTGACAAAATGAACACTGAAGCTTTCTTT.

The gene calls are TRBV7-6 and TRBJ2-7; 8 bases align to TRBD2. CDR3 length equals 14 residues. Looked up from germline, CDR1 is SGHVS and CDR2 is FNYEAQ. V lost 4 bases, J lost 2 bases, and 4 bases stayed unmatched. CDR3 sequence reads: CASSSGLVPYEQYF. CDR3 nucleotides: TGTGCCAGCAGCTCGGGACTAGTGCCCTACGAGCAGTACTTC.

V gene TRBV7-2 combines with J gene TRBJ2-7, with TRBD2 identical over 9 bases. Unmatched junction bases numbered 8, after V lost 5 bases and J lost 0 bases. Per germline, CDR1 SGHTA and CDR2 FQGNSA. The CDR3 spans 16 residues. The CDR3 sequence: CASSPRSGRSSYEQYF. CDR3 sequence (DNA): TGTGCCAGCAGCCCCCGCAGCGGGAGGAGCTCCTACGAGCAGTACTTC.

This sequence joins TRBV30 and TRBJ1-2, with D unresolved. CDR1 and CDR2 from the germline V gene are GTSNPN and SVGIG (reference sequence). This CDR3 is built from 13 residues. Trimming took off 0 bases at V and 7 bases at J, with 12 bases between the two ends. CDR3 nucleotides: TGTGCCTGGAGTGTCACGCGGAGAGGTGGCTACACCTTC. Amino acids: CAWSVTRRGGYTF.

The chain is built from TRBV7-2 and TRBJ1-3; D uncertain. Germline assignment: CDR1 SGHTA and CDR2 FQGNSA. V was clipped by 1 base and J by 4 bases, with 11 bases between them. The length of the CDR3 is 15 residues. The CDR3 loop reads CASSLDHMGGNTIYF. CDR3 in DNA: TGTGCCAGCAGCTTAGACCACATGGGAGGAAACACCATATATTTT.

The CDR3 DNA reads as TGTGCCAGCTCACCACCAGCGACAGGGACTTACGAGCAGTACTTC. Encoded protein: CASSPPATGTYEQYF. This sequence joins TRBV18 and TRBJ2-7, with D possibly TRBD1 on 7 matching bases. Germline lookup yields CDR1 KGHSH and CDR2 LQKENI. Trimming took 0 bases from V and 4 from J, leaving 13 bases between them. This CDR3 region has 15 residues.

The chain links TRBV28 to TRBJ1-4; no clear D gene. The length of the CDR3 is 14 residues. V was clipped by 2 bases and J by 7 bases, with 11 bases between them. CDR1 is MDHEN and CDR2 is SYDVKM in the germline V gene. CDR3 residues: CASSLSGEGEKLFF. The CDR3 DNA reads TGTGCCAGCAGTTTAAGTGGGGAGGGTGAAAAACTGTTTTTT. Full variable domain (rest looked up from reference TRBV28 and TRBJ1-4): DVKVTQSSRYLVKRTGEKVFLECVQDMDHENMFWYRQDPGLGLRLIYFSYDVKMKEKGDIPEGYSVSREKKERFSLILESASTNQTSMYLCASSLSGEGEKLFFGSGTQLSVL.

The chain employs TRBV12-3 or TRBV12-4 and TRBJ2-7; no clear D. The CDR3 contains 12 residues. V shed 1 base and J shed 1 base, with 2 bases lying between them. CDR3 sequence: CASSLDSYEQYF. CDR3 nucleotide sequence: TGTGCCAGCAGTTTAGATTCCTACGAGCAGTACTTC.

The chain has TRBV7-6 and TRBJ1-6; TRBD1 matches at 9 bases. The germline V gene encodes CDR1 SGHVS and CDR2 FNYEAQ. The CDR3 totals 15 residues. V was pared by 5 bases and J by 7 bases, with 6 bases of the junction left unmatched. The CDR3 here is CASSRVDRGNSPLHF. In nucleotides, the CDR3 is TGTGCCAGCAGCCGGGTGGACAGGGGAAATTCACCCCTCCACTTT.

This clone has just one count. This chain uses TRBV7-2 with TRBJ2-7; 9 nucleotides agree with TRBD2. The V gene's germline CDR1 is SGHTA and CDR2 FQGNSA. CDR3 length: 15 amino acids. V trimming: 4 bases; J trimming: 0 bases; junction bases outside the gene matches: 4. CDR3 DNA sequence: TGTGCCAGCAGCTCCCGGACTAGCGCCTCCTACGAGCAGTACTTC. It translates to CASSSRTSASYEQYF.

The rearrangement uses TRBV9 and TRBJ1-4; a possible D gene is TRBD1 (6 bases). The CDR3 is made up of 15 amino acids. V lost 0 bases to trimming and J lost 6 bases, with 12 bases between them. Germline CDR1 SGDLS, CDR2 YYNGEE. CDR3 sequence reads: CASSVGGRGDEKLFF. CDR3 DNA: TGTGCCAGCAGCGTAGGCGGCAGGGGTGATGAAAAACTGTTTTTT.

This chain joins TRBV12-3 or TRBV12-4 and TRBJ2-2; D gene ambiguous. The germline V and J ends were trimmed by 3 bases and 8 bases, with 7 bases remaining between them. The CDR3 consists of 12 residues. The CDR3 DNA reads as TGTGCCAGCAGTTTTAGGGAAGGGGAGCTGTTTTTT. The encoded protein is CASSFREGELFF.

The chain uses TRBV19 and TRBJ2-3, with 11 bases fitting TRBD2. This CDR3 comprises 17 residues. Germline trimming cut 5 bases from V and 1 base from J; bases unmatched to any gene: 8. Germline V CDR1 and CDR2: LNHDA, SQIVND (reference sequence). The CDR3 region is CASSWTSGYLGTDTQYF. The DNA of the CDR3 is TGTGCCAGTAGTTGGACTAGCGGGTACCTAGGCACAGATACGCAGTATTTT.

This clone was found once. The chain employs TRBV5-6 and TRBJ1-4; 10 bases match TRBD1. Looked up from germline, CDR1 is SGHDT and CDR2 is YYEEEE. The CDR3 sequence is 16 residues long. Trimming removed 3 bases from V and 8 bases from J; junction bases left unmatched: 10. The CDR3 DNA reads TGTGCCAGCAGCTCTACACCGGGACAGGGGAACGAAAAACTGTTTTTT. Translated, it gives CASSSTPGQGNEKLFF.

Only one count was recorded for this clone. The chain couples TRBV7-8 to TRBJ1-5; no definite D call. Trimming shortened V by 4 bases and J by 4 bases, and 17 bases separated the two germline ends. CDR3 length: 16 amino acids. The germline gives CDR1 SGHVS, CDR2 FQNEAQ. The CDR3 sequence: CASSSLMYGGNQPQHF. Here the CDR3 DNA reads TGTGCCAGCAGCTCCCTCATGTATGGCGGGAATCAGCCCCAGCATTTT.

This chain links TRBV6-2 or TRBV6-3 with TRBJ1-1, with D unresolved. CDR1 is MNHEY and CDR2 is SVGEGT in the germline V gene. Trimming pared 4 bases from V and 8 bases from J, leaving 14 bases between. The CDR3 consists of 13 residues. CDR3: CASSSLGVLEAFF. The DNA for the CDR3 is TGTGCCAGCAGTTCCTTAGGAGTACTAGAAGCTTTCTTT.

The chain uses TRBV6-5 and TRBJ1-4, with D possibly TRBD1 on 5 matching bases. Trimming left V 8 bases short and J 4 bases short, with 17 bases between. The CDR3 totals 15 residues. CDR1 and CDR2 (germline): MNHEY, SVGAGI. The CDR3 sequence: CASGLLGRINEKLFF. For the CDR3, the DNA is TGTGCCAGCGGGTTACTGGGACGGATTAATGAAAAACTGTTTTTT.

The chain recombines TRBV11-2 with TRBJ1-1; 7 nucleotides agree with TRBD1. The CDR3 length is 13 residues. Germline-derived CDR1 and CDR2 are SGHAT and FQNNGV. V gave up 5 bases and J gave up 3 bases; unmatched junction bases: 3. CDR3 sequence: CASSPGGYTEAFF. The CDR3, as DNA: TGTGCCAGCAGCCCAGGGGGATACACTGAAGCTTTCTTT.

The V call is TRBV18, the J call TRBJ1-4; no definite D call. The CDR3 has 13 amino acids. Germline-derived CDR1 and CDR2 are KGHSH and LQKENI. The V gene lost 2 bases and the J gene lost 8 bases, with 9 bases spanning the gap. CDR3 bases: TGTGCCAGCTCACCATCTGGTGACGAAAAACTGTTTTTT. It specifies CASSPSGDEKLFF.

The rearrangement uses TRBV4-3 and TRBJ1-6; TRBD1 matches at 10 bases. Germline CDR1 LGHNA, CDR2 YSLEER. The V segment lost 2 bases and the J segment 10 bases; nucleotides outside the gene matches: 8. CDR3 length: 16 residues. As DNA, the CDR3 is TGCGCCAGCAGCCAATCGGGACAGGGGTCGGGATCACCCCTCCACTTT. Amino acids: CASSQSGQGSGSPLHF.

This chain links TRBV6-5 with TRBJ2-7; D is uncertain. Between the trimmed V and J ends, which lost 7 bases and 0 bases, there was a span of 13 bases. CDR1 MNHEY and CDR2 SVGAGI come from the germline V gene. CDR3 length equals 14 residues. In DNA form, the CDR3 reads TGTGCCAGCAAGGCCTCCTGGAGCTCCTACGAGCAGTACTTC. Amino acid sequence: CASKASWSSYEQYF.

The rearrangement uses TRBV5-1 and TRBJ2-7; TRBD2 aligns across 8 bases. The germline V gene has CDR1 SGHRS and CDR2 YFSETQ. This CDR3 is built from 14 residues. Germline trimming cut 0 bases from V and 1 base from J; bases unmatched to any gene: 0. CDR3 nucleotides: TGCGCCAGCAGCTTGGCTAGCGGGTCCTACGAGCAGTACTTC. Translating gives CASSLASGSYEQYF.